The following is a TCR beta chain sequence with its context. Its antigen is not known. V was pared by 7 bases and J by 4 bases, with 11 bases between. Germline-derived CDR1 and CDR2 are SQVTM and ANQGSEA. The CDR3 runs 12 residues. The method was immunoSEQ multiplex PCR; TCRdb's version includes in-frame clones alone and lacks a portion of them. The sample has some 150,000 clones, more than 75% seen once; the top ten hold more than 4%. The data derive from a study of T cell responses to AZD1222 COVID-19 vaccine. Study-wide results and caveats: Scientists sampled the repertoires only once the peak T cell response had passed. Just a handful of people given AZD1222 tested seropositive at baseline.

The chain combines TRBV29-1 with TRBJ1-5, with unresolved D. The sequence derives from an adult who received the AZD1222 COVID-19 vaccine. This specimen consisted of peripheral blood, obtained 28 days after the second AZD1222 dose. CDR3 sequence reads: CSAGFENQPQHF. In DNA form, the CDR3 reads TGCAGCGCTGGTTTTGAGAATCAGCCCCAGCATTTT.